Shown below are 21 T cell receptor beta chains from a single sample sequenced in a study of T-cell memory formation after mild COVID-19. TCRdb reprocessed the 5' RACE reads via MiXCR and lists one record per CDR3 protein. The sample carries 250,000 to 350,000 distinct CDR3 sequences, about 16% recorded once. What was sequenced was PBMCs or a T cell subset sorted from them (not recorded which). Receptor source: a man aged 18 to 30 who had mild COVID-19 (a few samples of this study predate the infection). Cell type and time point are not known.

This clonotype was counted between two and nine times. The chain uses TRBV6-5 and TRBJ1-6, with 7 nucleotides matching TRBD1. Germline trimming cut 6 bases from V and 5 bases from J; bases unmatched to any gene: 10. Germline V gene sequence: CDR1 MNHEY, CDR2 SVGAGI. The CDR3 sequence is 16 residues long. CDR3 loop: CASSPRGGRHNSPLHF. Here the CDR3 DNA reads TGTGCCAGCAGCCCCAGGGGGGGACGTCATAATTCACCCCTCCACTTT.

V is TRBV28 and J is TRBJ1-2; maybe TRBD1 (5 bases). The CDR3 extends over 13 amino acids. CDR1 is MDHEN and CDR2 is SYDVKM in the germline V gene. Between the trimmed V and J ends, which lost 5 bases and 4 bases, there was a span of 11 bases. CDR3 loop: CASSMGGIYGYTF. CDR3 sequence (DNA): TGTGCCAGCAGTATGGGGGGGATCTATGGCTACACCTTC.

The V and J genes are TRBV5-5 and TRBJ2-2; maybe TRBD1 (6 bases). V lost 3 bases, J lost 4 bases, and 13 bases lay in between. Per germline, CDR1 SGHKS and CDR2 YYEKEE (reference sequence). The CDR3 extends over 15 amino acids. The CDR3 reads CASSSAQGSTGELFF. The CDR3 nucleotides are TGTGCCAGCAGCTCCGCACAGGGATCCACCGGGGAGCTGTTTTTT.

This clonotype showed up just a few times. CDR3 residues: CASSLGRHRDTIYF. CDR3 in DNA: TGTGCCAGCAGCTTAGGACGGCATAGAGACACCATATATTTT. V is TRBV7-9 and J is TRBJ1-3; no definite D call. V was cut by 1 base and J by 8 bases, with 12 bases left in between. Germline CDR1 is SEHNR and CDR2 is FQNEAQ (reference sequence). The CDR3 contains 14 residues. Full variable domain (outside the CDR3, taken from reference TRBV7-9 and TRBJ1-3): DTGVSQNPRHKITKRGQNVTFRCDPISEHNRLYWYRQTLGQGPEFLTYFQNEAQLEKSRLLSDRFSAERPKGSFSTLEIQRTEQGDSAMYLCASSLGRHRDTIYFGEGSWLTVV.

The chain combines TRBV4-3 with TRBJ1-3, with D possibly being TRBD1 (5 bases). Looked up from germline, CDR1 is LGHNA and CDR2 is YSLEER. The CDR3 has 15 residues. V dropped 1 base and J dropped 1 base, with 8 bases sitting between them. The CDR3 nucleotides are TGCGCCAGCAGCCAAGGGACATTTTCTGGAAACACCATATATTTT. Translated: CASSQGTFSGNTIYF.

The sample holds a few counts of this clonotype. The chain joins TRBV10-2 to TRBJ1-2; 8 bases are a match to TRBD1. The CDR3 spans 14 residues. Germline values: CDR1 WSHSY, CDR2 SAAADI. J lost 6 bases, V lost 5 bases, and 8 bases had no gene match. Here the CDR3 reads CASSWKDRGDGYTF. The CDR3 region has the DNA TGCGCCAGCAGTTGGAAAGACAGGGGTGATGGCTACACCTTC.

The chain carries TRBV20-1 and TRBJ1-6; D may be TRBD1 (6 bases). Germline CDR1 and CDR2: DFQATT and SNEGSKA (reference sequence). The V end lost 2 bases, the J end lost 13 bases, and 9 bases lay between the germline ends. The CDR3 is 11 residues long. The CDR3 DNA reads TGCAGTGCTAGAAGAAGGGGGCCCCTCCACTTT. This codes for CSARRRGPLHF.

This clonotype turned up a few times. The rearrangement uses TRBV3-1 and TRBJ2-3; 7 bases map to TRBD1. The CDR3 is made up of 17 amino acids. The V segment lost 4 bases and the J segment 0 bases; nucleotides outside the gene matches: 10. Germline CDR1 reads LGHDT; CDR2 reads YNNKEL (reference sequence). The CDR3 bases are TGTGCCAGCAGCCCCTCGAACCGGGACAGTAGCACAGATACGCAGTATTTT. It yields the protein CASSPSNRDSSTDTQYF.

A few counts support this clonotype. The gene calls are TRBV6-5 and TRBJ2-5; possible D gene TRBD2, 6 bases. V lost 0 bases and J lost 3, with 8 bases in between. This CDR3 is 14 amino acids long. The V gene's germline CDR1 is MNHEY and CDR2 SVGAGI. CDR3 amino acids: CASSYSSSEETQYF. The DNA of the CDR3 is TGTGCCAGCAGTTACTCGTCTAGCGAAGAGACCCAGTACTTC.

Ten or more counts support this clonotype. V gene TRBV5-1 combines with J gene TRBJ2-7; possible D gene TRBD1, 6 bases. This CDR3 is 14 amino acids long. The V gene's germline CDR1 is SGHRS and CDR2 YFSETQ. Trimming cost V 4 bases and J 0 bases, with 11 bases left between them. CDR3 DNA: TGCGCCAGCAGCCGGGACACGAGCTCCTACGAGCAGTACGTC. Amino acid sequence: CASSRDTSSYEQYV.

This clonotype is labeled medium-sized. CDR3 protein: CASSQGQGDTGELFF. The CDR3 bases are TGTGCCAGCAGCCAAGGACAGGGGGACACCGGGGAGCTGTTTTTT. This chain connects TRBV4-2 to TRBJ2-2; the match to TRBD1 covers 9 bases. The CDR3 extends over 15 amino acids. V shed 1 base and J 3 bases; nucleotides not matched to a gene: 0. Germline V gene lookup returns CDR1 LGHNA and CDR2 YNFKEQ.

This clonotype is a singleton in its sample. V gene TRBV6-5 combines with J gene TRBJ1-5, with D tentatively TRBD1 (5 bases). This CDR3 is 15 amino acids long. V lost 5 bases and J 2 bases, leaving 13 bases between the germline ends. Germline V lookup: CDR1 MNHEY, CDR2 SVGAGI. CDR3 protein: CASSQGRLGNQPQHF. CDR3 nucleotide sequence: TGTGCCAGCAGTCAGGGCCGATTGGGCAATCAGCCCCAGCATTTT.

The chain is built from TRBV12-3 or TRBV12-4 and TRBJ1-1, with D uncertain. Trimming took 5 bases from V and 4 from J, leaving 11 bases between them. The CDR3 consists of 13 residues. The CDR3 DNA reads as TGTGCCAGCAGTCTCCAACCGGGCACTGAAGCTTTCTTT. Translated: CASSLQPGTEAFF.

This clonotype has only a few counts. The V and J genes are TRBV24-1 and TRBJ2-1; no firm D call. The CDR3 extends over 13 amino acids. Germline V lookup: CDR1 KGHDR, CDR2 SFDVKD. The V end was cut by 3 bases, the J end by 13 bases, with 15 bases between. The CDR3 is CATSDNPGINQFF. Here the CDR3 DNA reads TGTGCCACCAGTGATAACCCGGGCATCAACCAGTTCTTC.

The chain couples TRBV29-1 to TRBJ2-1; either TRBD1 or TRBD2 may fit D (5 bases each). This CDR3 is 16 amino acids long. Trimming stripped 3 bases from V and 0 bases from J, with 15 bases between. In germline, CDR1 is SQVTM, CDR2 ANQGSEA. CDR3 sequence: CSVEKDGASSYNEQFF. CDR3 in DNA: TGCAGCGTTGAGAAGGACGGGGCTAGCTCCTACAATGAGCAGTTCTTC.

The V and J genes are TRBV5-5 and TRBJ2-5, with TRBD2 matching over 9 bases. Trimming cost V 1 base and J 2 bases; bases outside gene matches: 3. This CDR3 is built from 15 residues. Germline V gene sequence: CDR1 SGHKS, CDR2 YYEKEE (reference sequence). CDR3 sequence (DNA): TGTGCCAGCAGCTTGTTCGCGGGGGGGCAAGAGACCCAGTACTTC. It is translated as CASSLFAGGQETQYF.

This chain links TRBV6-5 with TRBJ2-1; TRBD1 agrees at 8 bases. This CDR3 region has 11 residues. Unmatched junction bases numbered 6, after V lost 8 bases and J lost 12 bases. Germline assignment: CDR1 MNHEY and CDR2 SVGAGI. The CDR3 DNA follows: TGTGCCAGCCGACAGGGGCCGGGGCAGTTCTTC. Protein sequence: CASRQGPGQFF.

V and J are TRBV7-2 and TRBJ2-5; D perhaps matches TRBD1 (6 bases). The CDR3 extends over 13 amino acids. Germline CDR1 SGHTA, CDR2 FQGNSA. The ends were cut back, 7 bases at V and 4 bases at J, with 13 bases in the middle. The CDR3 DNA follows: TGTGCCAGCAATCCACACAGGGCAGAGACCCAGTACTTC. It translates to CASNPHRAETQYF.

This rearrangement joins TRBV12-3 or TRBV12-4 to TRBJ2-1; maybe TRBD1 (5 bases). The CDR3 runs 13 residues. V lost 3 bases to trimming and J lost 6 bases, with 9 bases between them. The DNA of the CDR3 is TGTGCCAGCAGTTTTCAGGGTCCCAATGAGCAGTTCTTC. It yields the protein CASSFQGPNEQFF.

This clonotype was seen a few times. This rearrangement joins TRBV5-6 to TRBJ2-2; the D is unclear. Germline V gene data show CDR1 as SGHDT and CDR2 as YYEEEE. Trimming took off 4 bases at V and 3 bases at J, with 13 bases between the two ends. This CDR3 has 15 amino acids. CDR3 residues: CASSPPELYTGELFF. CDR3 nucleotide sequence: TGTGCCAGCAGCCCACCCGAGTTATACACCGGGGAGCTGTTTTTT. Together with reference TRBV5-6 and TRBJ2-2, the CDR3 gives the full variable domain: DAGVTQSPTHLIKTRGQQVTLRCSPKSGHDTVSWYQQALGQGPQFIFQYYEEEERQRGNFPDRFSGHQFPNYSSELNVNALLLGDSALYLCASSPPELYTGELFFGEGSRLTVL.

This clonotype has a handful of counts. V usage is TRBV20-1 and J usage is TRBJ1-1; D is undetermined. Trimming took 6 bases from V and 6 from J, leaving 11 bases between them. The CDR3 loop spans 11 amino acids. Germline-derived CDR1 and CDR2 are DFQATT and SNEGSKA (reference sequence). The CDR3 coding sequence is TGCAGTGCCCCTAAGGAGCCTGAAGCTTTCTTT. The encoded protein is CSAPKEPEAFF.